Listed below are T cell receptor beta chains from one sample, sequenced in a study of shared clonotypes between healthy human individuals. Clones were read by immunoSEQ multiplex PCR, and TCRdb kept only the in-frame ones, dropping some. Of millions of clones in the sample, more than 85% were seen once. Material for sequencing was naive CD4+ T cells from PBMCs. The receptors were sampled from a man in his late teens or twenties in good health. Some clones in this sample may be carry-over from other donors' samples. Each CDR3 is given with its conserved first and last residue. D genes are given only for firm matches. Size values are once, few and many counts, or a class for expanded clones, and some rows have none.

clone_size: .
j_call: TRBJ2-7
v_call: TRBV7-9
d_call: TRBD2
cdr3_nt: TGTGCCAGCAGCCCCCGGGGTAGCGGGAGTGTACCCTCCTACGAGCAGTACTTC
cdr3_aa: CASSPRGSGSVPSYEQYF

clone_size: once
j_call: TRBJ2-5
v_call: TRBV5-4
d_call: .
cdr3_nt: TGTGCCAGCAGCTTGTCACTAGGAGGGAAAGAGACCCAGTACTTC
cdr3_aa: CASSLSLGGKETQYF

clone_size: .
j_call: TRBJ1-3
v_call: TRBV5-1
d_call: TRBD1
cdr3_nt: TGCGCCAGCAGCTTGGTGGGACAGGGGCGATCTGGAAACACCATATATTTT
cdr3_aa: CASSLVGQGRSGNTIYF

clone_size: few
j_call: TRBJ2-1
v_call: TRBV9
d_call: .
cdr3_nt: TGTGCCAGCAGCGTAGGGCAGGGCACCTACAATGAGCAGTTCTTC
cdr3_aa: CASSVGQGTYNEQFF

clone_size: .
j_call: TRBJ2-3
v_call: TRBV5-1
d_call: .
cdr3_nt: TGCGCCAGCAGCCGGACTAAGAGCACAGATACGCAGTATTTT
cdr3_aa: CASSRTKSTDTQYF

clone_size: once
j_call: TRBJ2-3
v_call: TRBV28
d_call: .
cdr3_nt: TGTGCCAGCAGTTCCCCAGGGCGTTCAGATACGCAGTATTTT
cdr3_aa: CASSSPGRSDTQYF

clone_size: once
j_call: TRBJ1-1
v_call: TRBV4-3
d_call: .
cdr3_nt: TGCGCCAGCAGCCAAGTATACGGGACTGAAGCTTTCTTT
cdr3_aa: CASSQVYGTEAFF

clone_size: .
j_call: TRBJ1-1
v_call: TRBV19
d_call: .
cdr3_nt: TGTGCCAGTAGCCCACTCGGGGTAAACACTGAAGCTTTCTTT
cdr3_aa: CASSPLGVNTEAFF

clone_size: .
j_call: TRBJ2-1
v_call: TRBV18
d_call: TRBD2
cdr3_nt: TGTGCCAGCTCAGATGTCGGACTAGACAATGAGCAGTTCTTC
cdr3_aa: CASSDVGLDNEQFF

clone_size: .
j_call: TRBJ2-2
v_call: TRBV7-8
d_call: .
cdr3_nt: TGTGCCAGCAGCTTAACCAGGACAGTTGGGAGGGCCGGGGAGCTGTTTTTT
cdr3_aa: CASSLTRTVGRAGELFF

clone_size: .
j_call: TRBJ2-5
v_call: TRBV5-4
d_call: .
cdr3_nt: TGTGCCAGCAGTATCCCCTCGGTGAAGGAGACCCAGTACTTC
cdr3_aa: CASSIPSVKETQYF

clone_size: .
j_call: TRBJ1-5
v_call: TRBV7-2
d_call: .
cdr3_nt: TGTGCCAGCAGTCGAACAGGACCCAATCAGCCCCAGCATTTT
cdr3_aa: CASSRTGPNQPQHF

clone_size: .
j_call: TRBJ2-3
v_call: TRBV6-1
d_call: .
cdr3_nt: TGTGCCAGCAGTGAAGGTGCGGGTAGCACAGATACGCAGTATTTT
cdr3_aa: CASSEGAGSTDTQYF

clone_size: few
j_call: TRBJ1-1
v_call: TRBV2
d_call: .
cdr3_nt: TGTGCCAGCACTCAGGACACGAACACTGAAGCTTTCTTT
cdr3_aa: CASTQDTNTEAFF

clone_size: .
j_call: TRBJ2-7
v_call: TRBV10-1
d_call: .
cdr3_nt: TGCGCCAGCATACGCCCCAGAGCTAGACACCCAAGGAGCTCCTACGAGCAGTACTTC
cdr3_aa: CASIRPRARHPRSSYEQYF

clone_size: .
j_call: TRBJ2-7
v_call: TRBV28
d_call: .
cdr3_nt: TGTGCCAGCTTTTCTACAGGGCTATCCTACGAGCAGTACTTC
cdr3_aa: CASFSTGLSYEQYF

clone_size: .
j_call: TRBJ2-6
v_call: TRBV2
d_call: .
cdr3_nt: TGTGCCAGCACTCTCTCTGGGGCCAACGTCCTGACTTTC
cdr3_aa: CASTLSGANVLTF

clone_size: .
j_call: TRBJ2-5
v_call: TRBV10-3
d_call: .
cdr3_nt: TGTGCCGTACGTGGCAGTGAGGGACAAGAGACCCAGTACTTC
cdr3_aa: CAVRGSEGQETQYF

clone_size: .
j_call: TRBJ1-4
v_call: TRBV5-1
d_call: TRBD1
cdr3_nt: TGCGCCAGCAGCTTGGGGACAGGGGGTGCAACTAATGAAAAACTGTTTTTT
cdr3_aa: CASSLGTGGATNEKLFF

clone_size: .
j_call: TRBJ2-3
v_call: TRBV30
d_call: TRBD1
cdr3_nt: TGTGCCTGGGGACAGGGGATCCCCACAGATACGCAGTATTTT
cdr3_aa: CAWGQGIPTDTQYF

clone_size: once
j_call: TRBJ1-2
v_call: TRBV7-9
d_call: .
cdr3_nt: TGTGCCAGCAGCTTAGCGGGGCAGGGTGGCTACACCTTC
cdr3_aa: CASSLAGQGGYTF

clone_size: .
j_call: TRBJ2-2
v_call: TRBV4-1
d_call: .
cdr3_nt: TGCGCCAGCAGCCCGACTAGTAACACCGGGGAGCTGTTTTTT
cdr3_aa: CASSPTSNTGELFF

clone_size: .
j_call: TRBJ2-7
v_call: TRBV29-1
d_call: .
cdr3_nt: TGCAGCGCCGGTGCGGGGTCCTACGAGCAGTACTTC
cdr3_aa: CSAGAGSYEQYF

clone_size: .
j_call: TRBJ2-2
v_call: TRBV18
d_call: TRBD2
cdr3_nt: TGTGCCAGCTCACCACGTTTAGCGGGGGTCACCGGGGAGCTGTTTTTT
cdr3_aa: CASSPRLAGVTGELFF

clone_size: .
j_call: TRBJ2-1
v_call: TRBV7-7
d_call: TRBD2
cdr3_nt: TGTGCCAGCAGCAAACAGCGACTAGCAGTTGAGCAGTTCTTC
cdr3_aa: CASSKQRLAVEQFF

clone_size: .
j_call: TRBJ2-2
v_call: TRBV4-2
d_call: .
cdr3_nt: TGTGCCAGCAGCCAAGAACGGGACGGAGGCACGTACACCGGGGAGCTGTTTTTT
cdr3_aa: CASSQERDGGTYTGELFF

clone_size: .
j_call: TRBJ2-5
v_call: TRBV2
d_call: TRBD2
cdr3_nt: TGTGCCAGCCTGGGACGTAGCGGGCAAGAGACCCAGTACTTC
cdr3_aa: CASLGRSGQETQYF

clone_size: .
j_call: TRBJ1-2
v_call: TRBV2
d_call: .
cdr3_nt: TGTGCCAGCGGGCCATTTCTTGGCTACACCTTC
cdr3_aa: CASGPFLGYTF

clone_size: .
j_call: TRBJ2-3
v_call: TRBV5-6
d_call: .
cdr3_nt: TGTGCCAGCAGCTTGTTATGGCAGGGGAGCACAGATACGCAGTATTTT
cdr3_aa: CASSLLWQGSTDTQYF

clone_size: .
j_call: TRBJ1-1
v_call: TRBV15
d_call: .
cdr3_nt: TGTGCCACCAGCAGAGTTCCACTGAACACTGAAGCTTTCTTT
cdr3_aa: CATSRVPLNTEAFF

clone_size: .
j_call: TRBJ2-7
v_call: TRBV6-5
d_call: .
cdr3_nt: TGTGCCAGCAGTTACTCGGGTCACTACGAGCAGTACTTC
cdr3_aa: CASSYSGHYEQYF

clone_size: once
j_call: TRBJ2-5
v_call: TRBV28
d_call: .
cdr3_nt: TGTGCCAGCGCTCGTCCTACAGGGTTGGGAGAGACCCAGTACTTC
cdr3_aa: CASARPTGLGETQYF

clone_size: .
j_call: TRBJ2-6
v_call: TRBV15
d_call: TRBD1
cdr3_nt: TGTGCCACCAGCACCCACAGGGGCACTGGGGCCAACGTCCTGACTTTC
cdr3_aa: CATSTHRGTGANVLTF

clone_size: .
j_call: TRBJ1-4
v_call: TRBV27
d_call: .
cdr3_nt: TGTGCCAGCAGTTTATGGCTAGGGAATGAAAAACTGTTTTTT
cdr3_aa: CASSLWLGNEKLFF

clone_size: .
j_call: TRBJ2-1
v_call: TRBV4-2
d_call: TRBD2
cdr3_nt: TGTGCCAGCAGCCAAGATGGGTGGGAGGGCCGTAATGAGCAGTTCTTC
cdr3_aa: CASSQDGWEGRNEQFF

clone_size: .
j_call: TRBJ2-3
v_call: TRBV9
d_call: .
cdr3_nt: TGTGCCAGCAGCCCTCTAGCGACAGTCATCACAGATACGCAGTATTTT
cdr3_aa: CASSPLATVITDTQYF

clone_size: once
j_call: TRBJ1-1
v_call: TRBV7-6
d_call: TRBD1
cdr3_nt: TGTGCCAGCAGCTTGGGGACAGGGATGGACACTGAAGCTTTCTTT
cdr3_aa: CASSLGTGMDTEAFF

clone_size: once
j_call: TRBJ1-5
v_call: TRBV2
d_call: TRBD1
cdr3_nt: TGTGCCAGCAGTCCGACAGGGTATAGCAATCAGCCCCAGCATTTT
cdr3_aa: CASSPTGYSNQPQHF